The 30 T cell receptor beta chains given below trace back to one sample, sequenced in a study of shared clonotypes between healthy human individuals (TCRdb year 2020). Library construction relied on the immunoSEQ multiplex PCR assay. The source is immuneACCESS, and TCRdb retained only in-frame sequences with V and J called. Part of the clones is not carried over; for the studies checked, unresolved V genes explain less than half of this, and the remainder is unexplained. In all, the sample holds around 1.4 million clones, and just under 99% of those were seen once. Around 0.38% of the sample goes to the ten largest clones. The material sequenced was naive CD4+ T cells sorted from blood. This specimen's cell subset or site label, per the study, means: CD45RA+ positively selected. The origin of the receptors is a young man in good health.

V and J are TRBV15 and TRBJ2-3, with TRBD2 matching 7 bases. V lost 3 bases and J lost 6; bases outside the gene matches: 3. CDR3 length: 13 amino acids. Germline V gene lookup returns CDR1 LNHNV and CDR2 YYDKDF (reference sequence). For the CDR3, the DNA is TGTGCCACCAGCAGGGGGGGGAGCGATACGCAGTATTTT. It translates to CATSRGGSDTQYF.

The V call is TRBV4-3, the J call TRBJ2-3, with TRBD1 as a possible D gene (5 bases). Per germline, CDR1 LGHNA and CDR2 YSLEER. There are 13 residues in the CDR3. Trimming stripped 6 bases from V and 2 bases from J, with 9 bases between. The CDR3 nucleotides read TGCGCCAGCAGTAGACAGACCACAGATACGCAGTATTTT. This codes for CASSRQTTDTQYF.

The chain is built from TRBV5-1 and TRBJ2-2, with 9 bases matching TRBD2. This CDR3 spans 16 amino acids. The V segment lost 2 bases and the J segment 5 bases; nucleotides outside the gene matches: 7. Per the germline V gene, CDR1 is SGHRS and CDR2 is YFSETQ. The CDR3 DNA is TGCGCCAGCAGCTTACCAGCGGGAGGATGGACCGGGGAGCTGTTTTTT. Protein sequence: CASSLPAGGWTGELFF.

The V call is TRBV6-1, the J call TRBJ2-1, with TRBD2 matching 8 bases. The CDR3 covers 12 residues. The germline V gene has CDR1 MNHNS and CDR2 SASEGT. J lost 10 bases, V lost 5 bases, and 4 bases had no gene match. DNA for the CDR3: TGTGCCAGCAGTAGAGCGGGAGCCGAGCAGTTCTTC. This encodes CASSRAGAEQFF.

CDR3 DNA sequence: TGTGCCAGCAGACGGGGTATCGCTGAAGCTTTCTTT. Protein: CASRRGIAEAFF. The chain couples TRBV25-1 to TRBJ1-1; D is ambiguous. Deletions cut 6 bases from V and 6 bases from J, with 11 bases between. CDR3 length equals 12 residues. Germline assignment: CDR1 MGHDK and CDR2 SYGVNS.

The chain employs TRBV9 and TRBJ2-2; D uncertain. This CDR3 is 14 amino acids long. V was pared by 0 bases and J by 6 bases, with 9 bases between. The germline CDR1 and CDR2 sequences are SGDLS and YYNGEE. The CDR3 coding sequence is TGTGCCAGCAGCGTAGCGGTTGGGTCCGGGGAGCTGTTTTTT. It translates to CASSVAVGSGELFF.

The chain couples TRBV18 to TRBJ2-5; D remains ambiguous. With 3 bases removed from V and 1 base from J, the gap between germline ends came to 6 bases. The CDR3 totals 13 residues. The germline CDR1 and CDR2 sequences are KGHSH and LQKENI. CDR3 coding DNA: TGTGCCAGCTCACCCGACGGCCAAGAGACCCAGTACTTC. Translation: CASSPDGQETQYF.

The rearrangement joins TRBV9 to TRBJ2-1; maybe TRBD2 (6 bases). V gave up 0 bases and J gave up 2 bases, with 9 bases separating them. The CDR3 length is 15 residues. Germline loops: CDR1 SGDLS, CDR2 YYNGEE. The CDR3 region has the DNA TGTGCCAGCAGCGTAGCCGGGAGCGCCTACAATGAGCAGTTCTTC. Translating gives CASSVAGSAYNEQFF.

This clone was observed a single time. V is TRBV4-1 and J is TRBJ2-1; 10 bases fit TRBD2. With V trimmed by 3 bases and J by 6 bases, 5 bases remained unmatched. CDR3 length: 15 residues. Germline CDR1 reads MGHRA; CDR2 reads YSYEKL. CDR3 in DNA: TGCGCCAGCAGCCAGGCCCAGCGGGGGGGCAATGAGCAGTTCTTC. The encoded protein is CASSQAQRGGNEQFF.

The V call is TRBV19, the J call TRBJ2-7; TRBD1 matches 8 bases. J was trimmed by 6 bases and V by 5 bases; bases with no gene match: 9. Per germline, CDR1 LNHDA and CDR2 SQIVND (reference sequence). This CDR3 is 14 amino acids long. CDR3: CASSESRGRGEQYF. CDR3 DNA: TGTGCCAGTAGTGAATCCAGGGGGCGCGGCGAGCAGTACTTC.

The V gene is TRBV5-6, the J gene TRBJ2-5; possible D gene TRBD1, 6 bases. Trimming pared 6 bases from V and 5 bases from J, leaving 17 bases between. The CDR3 spans 14 residues. Germline lookup yields CDR1 SGHDT and CDR2 YYEEEE. The CDR3 DNA is TGTGCCAGCAAACCAGGGGACCAGAGGGAGACCCAGTACTTC. This codes for CASKPGDQRETQYF.

The chain employs TRBV14 and TRBJ2-7, with no clear D. V lost 2 bases, J lost 0 bases, and 26 bases lay in between. Germline CDR1 reads SGHDN; CDR2 reads FVKESK. The length of the CDR3 is 20 residues. For the CDR3, the DNA is TGTGCCAGCAGCCAATTCCTTGTCCCCATCGCCGGTGAAAGCTCCTACGAGCAGTACTTC. Translating gives CASSQFLVPIAGESSYEQYF.

This clone was detected only once. V and J are TRBV18 and TRBJ2-7, with a possible D match to TRBD2 (5 bases). With 1 base removed from V and 0 bases from J, the gap between germline ends came to 13 bases. Germline V gene lookup returns CDR1 KGHSH and CDR2 LQKENI. The CDR3 is 16 amino acids. The CDR3 here is CASSPLGLTSSYEQYF. For the CDR3, the DNA is TGTGCCAGCTCACCACTAGGACTGACGAGCTCCTACGAGCAGTACTTC.

V is TRBV7-8 and J is TRBJ2-3; 8 bases align to TRBD2. Trimming took 2 bases from V and 7 from J; bases not matched to a gene: 14. CDR1 and CDR2 (germline): SGHVS, FQNEAQ. The CDR3 covers 17 residues. The CDR3 coding sequence is TGTGCCAGCAGCTTAACGATATGGCGGGAGGAGGTTCATACGCAGTATTTT. Its translation is CASSLTIWREEVHTQYF.

The chain couples TRBV7-6 to TRBJ1-1; D unclear. Trimming took 7 bases from V and 3 from J, leaving 9 bases between them. Looked up from germline, CDR1 is SGHVS and CDR2 is FNYEAQ. This CDR3 is 12 amino acids long. For the CDR3, the DNA is TGTGCCAGCACCATAACGGACACTGAAGCTTTCTTT. Its translation: CASTITDTEAFF.

The rearrangement joins TRBV29-1 to TRBJ2-5; tentative D call: TRBD1 (6 bases). The V and J ends lost 6 bases and 5 bases respectively, with 16 bases between them. Per germline, CDR1 SQVTM and CDR2 ANQGSEA. CDR3 length: 13 amino acids. CDR3 residues: CSVAEQGAETQYF. The CDR3, as DNA: TGCAGCGTGGCGGAACAGGGAGCGGAGACCCAGTACTTC.

V is TRBV6-5 and J is TRBJ1-4, with D perhaps matching TRBD1 (6 bases). The germline CDR1 and CDR2 sequences are MNHEY and SVGAGI. The CDR3 is made up of 13 amino acids. The ends were cut back, 10 bases at V and 11 bases at J, with 20 bases in the middle. The CDR3 loop reads CATSRGRGEKLFF. The DNA for the CDR3 is TGTGCCACCTCCAGGGGAAGGGGTGAGAAACTGTTTTTT.

This clone was seen a few times. Other DNA sequences in the sample encode the same CDR3. The chain links TRBV5-1 to TRBJ1-1; no clear D gene. Germline lookup yields CDR1 SGHRS and CDR2 YFSETQ. V gave up 0 bases and J gave up 1 base, with 7 bases separating them. The CDR3 spans 14 residues. DNA for the CDR3: TGCGCCAGCAGCTTGGCCGTGGGGAACACTGAAGCTTTCTTT. Amino acid sequence: CASSLAVGNTEAFF. Filled out from reference TRBV5-1 and TRBJ1-1, the complete variable domain reads KAGVTQTPRYLIKTRGQQVTLSCSPISGHRSVSWYQQTPGQGLQFLFEYFSETQRNKGNFPGRFSGRQFSNSRSEMNVSTLELGDSALYLCASSLAVGNTEAFFGQGTRLTVV.

The chain recombines TRBV5-1 with TRBJ2-5; no reliable D call. Trimming cost V 0 bases and J 1 base, with 7 bases left between them. The CDR3 covers 14 residues. The V gene's germline CDR1 is SGHRS and CDR2 YFSETQ. The CDR3 nucleotides are TGCGCCAGCAGCTTGGGCAGGACCCAAGAGACCCAGTACTTC. Its translation is CASSLGRTQETQYF.

This clone appeared once. This chain uses TRBV28 with TRBJ1-4; D is undetermined. Trimming took 6 bases from V and 7 from J, leaving 12 bases between them. From germline, CDR1 is MDHEN and CDR2 SYDVKM. The CDR3 has 13 residues. CDR3 loop: CASRLPEIEKLFF. CDR3 in DNA: TGTGCCAGCAGGCTCCCGGAAATTGAAAAACTGTTTTTT.

The CDR3: CASSQTLTAKAFF. DNA for the CDR3: TGCGCCAGCAGCCAAACCCTGACCGCCAAAGCATTCTTC. The chain uses TRBV4-1 and TRBJ2-1; no clear D. Between the trimmed V and J ends, which lost 2 bases and 16 bases, there was a span of 18 bases. The CDR3 is 13 amino acids. Looked up from germline, CDR1 is MGHRA and CDR2 is YSYEKL.

The chain is built from TRBV7-9 and TRBJ2-1; 9 nucleotides align to TRBD1. With 0 bases clipped from V and 6 bases from J, the junction kept 9 bases outside the gene matches. The CDR3 has 17 residues. The germline V gene has CDR1 SEHNR and CDR2 FQNEAQ (reference sequence). This chain's CDR3 is CASSLATGTGFINEQFF. DNA of the CDR3: TGTGCCAGCAGCTTAGCAACCGGGACAGGGTTTATCAATGAGCAGTTCTTC.

This clone was recorded only once. This sequence joins TRBV28 and TRBJ2-3; D is possibly TRBD1 or TRBD2 (5 bases each). V dropped 8 bases and J dropped 2 bases, with 17 bases sitting between them. The CDR3 is 15 residues long. Germline-derived CDR1 and CDR2 are MDHEN and SYDVKM. The CDR3 spells CASRGAKGPTDTQYF. In DNA form, the CDR3 reads TGTGCCAGCCGTGGAGCAAAGGGACCCACAGATACGCAGTATTTT.

J is TRBJ2-2 and V is TRBV11-3, with D unclear. There are 13 residues in the CDR3. Germline-derived CDR1 and CDR2 are SGHNT and YENEEA. V dropped 5 bases and J dropped 9 bases, with 13 bases sitting between them. The DNA for the CDR3 is TGTGCCAGCAGCCGCGGACCTTCCCGGGAGCTGTTTTTT. It is translated as CASSRGPSRELFF.

The rearrangement uses TRBV5-1 and TRBJ2-5; 9 nucleotides line up with TRBD1. Trimming at V came to 0 bases and at J to 5 bases, leaving 5 bases not matched to a gene. Germline V lookup: CDR1 SGHRS, CDR2 YFSETQ. The CDR3 has 15 residues. This CDR3 is CASSLVGTGSETQYF. CDR3 DNA: TGCGCCAGCAGCTTGGTCGGGACAGGGAGTGAGACCCAGTACTTC.

The chain joins TRBV7-2 to TRBJ2-1; 8 positions match TRBD2. The CDR3 length is 17 residues. V gave up 5 bases and J gave up 2 bases; unmatched junction bases: 11. Germline loops: CDR1 SGHTA, CDR2 FQGNSA. The CDR3 nucleotides read TGTGCCAGCAGCGTAATGAGCGGGAGCGCCACCTACAATGAGCAGTTCTTC. Protein sequence: CASSVMSGSATYNEQFF.

This clone was found once. The genes are TRBV11-1 and TRBJ2-5; either TRBD1 or TRBD2 may supply D (5 bases each). Trimming took 5 bases from V and 2 from J, leaving 15 bases between them. This CDR3 is 15 amino acids long. Germline lookup yields CDR1 SGHAT and CDR2 FQDESV (reference sequence). This chain's CDR3 is CASSRRDHIQETQYF. The CDR3 bases are TGTGCCAGCAGCAGACGGGACCATATTCAAGAGACCCAGTACTTC.

This chain joins TRBV28 and TRBJ2-5; 9 positions agree with TRBD2. Germline loops: CDR1 MDHEN, CDR2 SYDVKM. The CDR3 runs to 13 residues. V shed 8 bases, J shed 5 bases, and the junction held 6 bases outside the gene matches. Here the CDR3 DNA reads TGTGCCAGCCACAGCGGGAGGTGGGAGACCCAGTACTTC. This sequence encodes CASHSGRWETQYF.

Written as DNA, the CDR3 is TGTGCCAGCAGTGGGACAGGGTACCAGCCCCAGCATTTT. Amino acids: CASSGTGYQPQHF. The chain carries TRBV2 and TRBJ1-5; 8 bases fit TRBD1. V was clipped by 4 bases and J by 7 bases; unmatched bases: 3. This CDR3 has 13 amino acids. CDR1 and CDR2 from the germline V gene are SNHLY and FYNNEI.

The chain employs TRBV6-6 and TRBJ1-5, with a possible D match to TRBD1 (5 bases). Germline values: CDR1 MNHNY, CDR2 SVGAGI (reference sequence). Trimming removed 2 bases at V and 0 bases at J, with 11 bases between. The CDR3 runs to 16 residues. This chain's CDR3 is CASSYQQDYSNQPQHF. CDR3 coding DNA: TGTGCCAGCAGTTACCAACAGGACTATAGCAATCAGCCCCAGCATTTT.